This T cell receptor (beta chain) was observed in a study of neurological immune-mediated disorders (dated by TCRdb to about 2019). As for the study more broadly: Among the 35 or so multiple sclerosis patients, relapsing-remitting MS was present in some 30 and secondary progressive MS was present in 3. The 95 to 120 TCR-beta libraries covered PBMC samples along with longitudinal samples, technical triplicates, and paired sorted CD4+ and CD8+ T-cell subsets. The study compared peripheral blood TCR-beta repertoires of HTLV-I-associated myelopathy (HAM/TSP) patients, multiple sclerosis patients and healthy controls using UMI-based sequencing. The cohort was made up of 60 to 75 subjects, consisting of roughly 14 HAM/TSP patients, about 34 multiple sclerosis patients and around 20 healthy controls.

This clonotype was recorded at least ten times. Its recognized antigen is unknown. Per-base quality was not reported, and no clone a single base away is much larger than it. The CDR3 measures 13 amino acids from cysteine to phenylalanine. Kept here is only the CDR3 DNA, which spans 39 bases and is read in frame from base 1. Cut back by 3 bases and 6 bases, the V and J ends lie 11 bases apart. Sequences DFQATT (CDR1) and SNEGSKA (CDR2) are obtained from the germline V gene (reference sequence). For the unsorted PBMC libraries, 2 million PBMCs were stored in RNAlater at -80 degrees C until RNA extraction and were used to generate the libraries. Multiple sclerosis patients were enrolled in a US clinical protocol under which disease progression was evaluated by magnetic resonance imaging. Peripheral blood was subjected to Ficoll-Hypaque density gradient centrifugation to isolate PBMCs, which were then cryopreserved in liquid nitrogen.

cDNA synthesis used template-switch 5'RACE with a primer carrying a 10-nucleotide random unique molecular identifier tagging each TCR transcript. Every sequencing run yielded over 160 million TCR-beta sequences covering 15-18 subjects. The RNeasy kit was used to extract total RNA. Using the KAPA Real-time Library Amplification kit, TCR-beta VDJ regions were amplified with primers for the TCR constant region and the 5'RACE anchor. A first PCR added sample indexes and Illumina adaptors, and a second PCR then raised library yield. After Ampure bead purification, the TCR product of roughly 650 bp was size-selected on a 2% E-gel SizeSelection system. Before pooling, library quality was checked on a Bioanalyzer, concentration was measured with Qubit, and libraries were quantified with the Kapa Library Quantification kit. An Illumina HiSeq 2500 was used to sequence the libraries paired-end at 2 x 150 bp. To increase sequence diversity, roughly 24-30% phiX was spiked into each library pool. As for how the authors treated the data: Quality-filtered reads were processed with the UMI-based MiGEC pipeline, and over 85% of raw TCR sequences were removed by the MiGEC pipeline during error correction. VDJ genes were aligned to IMGT germline references, and each clonotype was defined by a unique CDR3 amino acid sequence together with V-J genes. Clonal expansion, Shannon diversity and CDR3 relatedness (CalcPairwiseDistances, ClusterSamples) were evaluated with VDJtools, and phylogenetic trees were built with CLCbio workbench. Expanded clones were defined as having at least 8 unique UMIs, based on coefficient-of-variation modelling across technical triplicates. Starting from the raw public reads, TCRdb applied fastp trimming at Q25, assembled clones with MiXCR and retained in-frame beta chains. Rows are unified per CDR3 protein, each entry keeping the most common DNA and genes. The V and J calls and clone size come from TCRdb's table, not from the authors' own analysis. Present in this sample are under 70,000 distinct CDR3 sequences, roughly 3.3% of which were seen just once. In total, the top ten clones hold 3.1% of the sample.

Overall results and qualifications from the work: The MS cluster showed no association with clinical or MRI features, and the authors stated that larger cohorts are needed. Phylogenetic analysis grouped repertoires from 18 of 34 MS patients into a cluster of related CDR3 sequences, suggesting a possible repertoire-level signature. No identical CDR3 amino acid sequences were shared among expanded clones across subjects, suggesting private TCR-beta repertoires in all groups. TCR clonal expansion was greatest in HAM/TSP patients and smallest in MS patients, who ranked below even healthy controls.

This TCR was recovered from a woman aged 25-40 years with multiple sclerosis. The sample taken for sequencing was PBMCs. The chain uses TRBV20-1 and TRBJ2-2, with an unclear D gene assignment. The CDR3 sequence is CSASSTTAGELFF. The DNA sequence is as follows: TGCAGTGCTAGTAGCACTACGGCCGGGGAGCTGTTTTTT.